The clone carrying this T cell receptor (beta chain) has at least ten counts. The entry originates in a study of breast tumors, draining lymph nodes, adjacent tissues. Samples came from axillary lymph nodes draining the breast cancer. TCRdb re-analysed the multiplex PCR reads in MiXCR, keeping a single row per CDR3 protein. Among some 230,000 distinct CDR3 sequences listed, less than 40% were seen once. V was shortened by 8 bases and J by 7 bases, with 12 bases between the two germline ends. Germline V CDR1 and CDR2: MNHNS, SASEGT. CDR3 size: 11 residues. This sequence was found in a female donor with breast cancer. Some clones in this sample may be carry-over from other donors' samples. The sample consisted of axillary lymph node tissue. The genes are TRBV6-1 and TRBJ2-7, with a possible D match to TRBD1 (6 bases). CDR3 residues: CASGQLFEQYF. The CDR3 DNA reads as TGTGCCAGCGGACAGCTTTTTGAGCAGTACTTC.